The sample holds a few counts of the clone carrying this T cell receptor beta chain. This entry belongs to a study of spatial heterogeneity in lung cancer. In the study overall: Donation came from roughly 72 patients with untreated early-stage non-small cell lung cancer.

Each molecule of TCR cDNA was tagged with one unique molecular identifier. TCRdb reprocessed the 5' RACE reads via MiXCR and lists one record per CDR3 protein. The sample consists of around 110,000 distinct CDR3 sequences, 10% to 15% of them appearing once. Germline values: CDR1 SGHTA, CDR2 FQGNSA. This CDR3 contains 16 residues. The trim removed 4 bases at V and 10 bases at J, leaving 11 bases unmatched. This sample's time point: blood at routine non-recurrence follow-up after resection. Unsorted samples of tumor, nontumor lung or frozen PBMC had their whole RNA sequenced. The sequence derives from a male donor with early-stage non-small cell lung cancer. The sequenced sample was PBMCs, obtained at follow-up. The chain has TRBV7-2 and TRBJ1-6, with 9 bases identical to TRBD1. This CDR3 is CASSSGQGRFNSPLHF. In nucleotides, the CDR3 is TGTGCCAGCAGCTCGGGACAGGGTAGATTTAACTCACCCCTCCACTTT.